This TCR beta chain was captured by sequencing in a study of blood T cell repertoires in COVID-19. About the research overall: Material from acute and convalescent COVID-19 was sourced from the United States, Italy and Spain.

This CDR3 spans 15 amino acids. The germline V gene has CDR1 SGHTA and CDR2 FQGNSA. Trimming stripped 5 bases from V and 1 base from J, with 14 bases between. Generated by immunoSEQ multiplex PCR, the TCRdb table keeps only in-frame clones and is missing some. The data show over 100,000 clones, about four fifths seen once. Sequences were obtained from peripheral blood. This rearrangement joins TRBV7-2 to TRBJ1-2, with D possibly matching TRBD1 (5 bases). This TCR was recovered from a man aged 55 to 69 with active or convalescent COVID-19. The CDR3 coding sequence is TGTGCCAGCAGCCCTCGGGGGGGGATTAACTATGGCTACACCTTC. It is translated as CASSPRGGINYGYTF.